This is a list of T cell receptor beta chains from one sample in a study of blood T cell repertoires in COVID-19. Clones were sequenced by immunoSEQ multiplex PCR, and TCRdb holds only the in-frame ones, with some missing. This sample carries 250,000 to 400,000 clones, approximately 88% of them seen once, and the ten largest clones take under 2%. Sequenced sample: peripheral blood. The receptors were sampled from a woman aged 25-40 years with COVID-19, enrolled during active disease. CDR3s include the opening cysteine and the closing phenylalanine or tryptophan. D genes are given only for firm matches. Only some rows state a clone size, as once, few, many or a class for expanded clones.

J: TRBJ2-1
V: TRBV11-3
size: -
D: -
CDR3: CASSLESGYNEQFF
DNA: TGTGCCAGCAGCTTAGAGTCCGGGTACAATGAGCAGTTCTTC

J: TRBJ2-3
V: TRBV19
size: -
D: TRBD2
CDR3: CASSNSGGVTDTQYF
DNA: TGTGCCAGTAGTAACAGCGGGGGGGTTACAGATACGCAGTATTTT

J: TRBJ1-2
V: TRBV3-1/TRBV3-2
size: -
D: -
CDR3: CARSDRAGYGYTF
DNA: TGTGCCCGTTCAGATAGGGCGGGGTATGGCTACACCTTC

J: TRBJ1-2
V: TRBV6-5
size: -
D: -
CDR3: CASSPLRKNYGYTF
DNA: TGTGCCAGCAGCCCCTTGAGAAAAAACTATGGCTACACCTTC

J: TRBJ2-5
V: TRBV2
size: -
D: -
CDR3: CASSSDIGPETQYF
DNA: TGTGCCAGCAGTTCCGACATTGGGCCAGAGACCCAGTACTTC

J: TRBJ1-6
V: TRBV7-2
size: -
D: TRBD1
CDR3: CASRSTGEGNSPLHF
DNA: TGTGCCAGCAGGTCAACAGGGGAAGGTAATTCACCCCTCCACTTT

J: TRBJ1-2
V: TRBV11-2
size: -
D: TRBD1
CDR3: CASSLVRTGGNGYTF
DNA: TGTGCCAGCAGCTTAGTCAGGACAGGGGGTAATGGCTACACCTTC

J: TRBJ2-7
V: TRBV5-4
size: few
D: -
CDR3: CASSLVASREQYF
DNA: TGTGCCAGCAGCTTGGTCGCTAGCCGGGAGCAGTACTTC

J: TRBJ1-4
V: TRBV29-1
size: -
D: -
CDR3: CSVVAGANEKLFF
DNA: TGCAGCGTTGTTGCGGGGGCTAATGAAAAACTGTTTTTT

J: TRBJ2-5
V: TRBV28
size: -
D: -
CDR3: CASSLYSKETQYF
DNA: TGTGCCAGCAGTTTATATAGCAAAGAGACCCAGTACTTC

J: TRBJ2-3
V: TRBV11-2
size: -
D: -
CDR3: CASSLVVTPVTQYF
DNA: TGTGCCAGCAGCTTAGTAGTCACCCCCGTGACGCAGTATTTT

J: TRBJ1-2
V: TRBV9
size: -
D: -
CDR3: CASSANRGVGYGYTF
DNA: TGTGCCAGCAGCGCAAACCGGGGGGTCGGGTATGGCTACACCTTC

J: TRBJ2-1
V: TRBV7-9
size: once
D: TRBD2
CDR3: CASSYYGGALNEQFF
DNA: TGTGCCAGCAGCTATTACGGGGGGGCCTTGAATGAGCAGTTCTTC

J: TRBJ1-2
V: TRBV20-1
size: -
D: -
CDR3: CSAREYGYTF
DNA: TGCAGTGCGCGCGAGTATGGCTACACCTTC

J: TRBJ1-2
V: TRBV5-6
size: -
D: -
CDR3: CASSPGVFALYGYTF
DNA: TGTGCCAGCAGTCCGGGAGTTTTCGCCCTCTATGGCTACACCTTC

J: TRBJ2-7
V: TRBV7-2
size: -
D: -
CDR3: CASSLEAGPVAYEQYF
DNA: TGTGCCAGCAGCTTAGAGGCAGGCCCCGTAGCCTACGAGCAGTACTTC

J: TRBJ1-2
V: TRBV20-1
size: -
D: -
CDR3: CSARLFHGYTF
DNA: TGCAGTGCTAGACTATTTCATGGCTACACCTTC

J: TRBJ2-3
V: TRBV5-1
size: -
D: -
CDR3: CASSSSRGSTTDTQYF
DNA: TGCGCCAGCAGCTCATCTAGGGGGTCTACCACAGATACGCAGTATTTT

J: TRBJ1-5
V: TRBV5-5
size: -
D: TRBD1
CDR3: CASSPQGALRPQHF
DNA: TGTGCCAGCAGCCCCCAGGGGGCCCTTCGGCCCCAGCATTTT

J: TRBJ1-1
V: TRBV19
size: -
D: TRBD1
CDR3: CASSIVDRGEAEAFF
DNA: TGTGCCAGTAGTATAGTAGACAGGGGAGAAGCTGAAGCTTTCTTT

J: TRBJ1-5
V: TRBV5-6
size: -
D: -
CDR3: CASSLDHGTSDSNQPQHF
DNA: TGTGCCAGCAGTTTAGACCATGGGACAAGTGATAGCAATCAGCCCCAGCATTTT

J: TRBJ2-4
V: TRBV2
size: -
D: -
CDR3: CASVTNRIQYF
DNA: TGTGCCAGCGTCACTAACCGCATTCAGTACTTC

J: TRBJ2-4
V: TRBV28
size: -
D: TRBD1
CDR3: CASSSRDRGDIQYF
DNA: TGTGCCAGCAGTTCTCGGGACAGGGGAGACATTCAGTACTTC

J: TRBJ1-6
V: TRBV11-3
size: once
D: -
CDR3: CASSVAGENSPLHF
DNA: TGTGCCAGCAGCGTCGCGGGGGAAAATTCACCCCTCCACTTT

J: TRBJ2-1
V: TRBV24-1
size: -
D: -
CDR3: CATSDFEASSYNEQFF
DNA: TGTGCCACCAGTGATTTCGAAGCGAGCTCCTACAATGAGCAGTTCTTC

J: TRBJ2-2
V: TRBV12-3/TRBV12-4
size: few
D: -
CDR3: CASSPQAGGELFF
DNA: TGTGCCAGCAGTCCCCAGGCAGGCGGGGAGCTGTTTTTT

J: TRBJ1-4
V: TRBV21-1
size: -
D: -
CDR3: CASSTLDSGGNEKLFF
DNA: TGTGCCAGCAGCACTCTCGACTCCGGCGGGAATGAAAAACTGTTTTTT

J: TRBJ1-5
V: TRBV7-2
size: -
D: -
CDR3: CASSLAGGLSQPQHF
DNA: TGTGCCAGCAGCTTAGCGGGGGGACTTAGCCAGCCCCAGCATTTT

J: TRBJ1-3
V: TRBV30
size: -
D: -
CDR3: CAWSVRSSGNTIYF
DNA: TGTGCCTGGAGTGTACGGAGCTCTGGAAACACCATATATTTT

J: TRBJ2-3
V: TRBV19
size: -
D: -
CDR3: CASGGGHTQYF
DNA: TGTGCCAGTGGAGGAGGGCATACGCAGTATTTT

J: TRBJ2-1
V: TRBV15
size: -
D: -
CDR3: CATSRDPLTGINEQFF
DNA: TGTGCCACCAGCAGAGATCCGCTGACAGGTATCAATGAGCAGTTCTTC

J: TRBJ1-1
V: TRBV6-5
size: few
D: TRBD1
CDR3: CASSSIGTVMNTEAFF
DNA: TGTGCCAGCAGTTCTATCGGGACAGTCATGAACACTGAAGCTTTCTTT

J: TRBJ2-7
V: TRBV6-5
size: -
D: TRBD2
CDR3: CASSYSGTSYEQYF
DNA: TGTGCCAGCAGTTACTCCGGGACTAGCTACGAGCAGTACTTC

J: TRBJ1-2
V: TRBV5-6
size: -
D: TRBD1
CDR3: CASSPDRARVFYGYTF
DNA: TGTGCCAGCAGCCCGGACAGGGCGAGGGTCTTCTATGGCTACACCTTC

J: TRBJ1-1
V: TRBV5-5
size: -
D: -
CDR3: CASSLSLFEPGWNTEAFF
DNA: TGTGCCAGCAGCTTGTCTCTATTTGAACCCGGGTGGAACACTGAAGCTTTCTTT

J: TRBJ2-1
V: TRBV18
size: -
D: TRBD1
CDR3: CASSPGTGDNEQFF
DNA: TGTGCCAGCTCACCGGGGACAGGGGACAATGAGCAGTTCTTC

J: TRBJ1-4
V: TRBV7-6
size: -
D: -
CDR3: CASSLGTTANEKLFF
DNA: TGTGCCAGCAGCTTAGGTACGACAGCAAATGAAAAACTGTTTTTT

J: TRBJ1-2
V: TRBV24-1
size: -
D: -
CDR3: CATSDPSYGYTF
DNA: TGTGCCACCAGTGATCCGTCCTATGGCTACACCTTC

J: TRBJ1-2
V: TRBV2
size: few
D: -
CDR3: CAATKDYGYTF
DNA: TGTGCCGCCACAAAAGACTATGGCTACACCTTC

J: TRBJ1-1
V: TRBV18
size: -
D: TRBD1
CDR3: CASSLQGGDPEAFF
DNA: TGTGCCAGCTCACTTCAAGGGGGCGACCCTGAAGCTTTCTTT

J: TRBJ2-6
V: TRBV14
size: -
D: TRBD1
CDR3: CASSRYRGSGANVLTF
DNA: TGTGCCAGCAGCCGCTACAGGGGGTCTGGGGCCAACGTCCTGACTTTC

J: TRBJ2-1
V: TRBV10-2
size: -
D: -
CDR3: CASSHSGFVNEQFF
DNA: TGCGCCAGCAGCCACTCGGGATTTGTCAATGAGCAGTTCTTC

J: TRBJ1-1
V: TRBV12-3/TRBV12-4
size: -
D: -
CDR3: CASSDRGTEAFF
DNA: TGTGCCAGCAGTGATAGGGGGACTGAAGCTTTCTTT

J: TRBJ1-1
V: TRBV18
size: -
D: -
CDR3: CASSPPGGYTEAFF
DNA: TGTGCCAGCTCACCACCCGGGGGGTATACTGAAGCTTTCTTT

J: TRBJ2-5
V: TRBV12-3/TRBV12-4
size: -
D: -
CDR3: CASSPRVQETQYF
DNA: TGTGCCAGCAGTCCGAGGGTCCAAGAGACCCAGTACTTC

J: TRBJ1-5
V: TRBV4-2
size: -
D: -
CDR3: CASSQEWQGGQPQHF
DNA: TGTGCCAGCAGCCAAGAATGGCAGGGTGGCCAGCCCCAGCATTTT

J: TRBJ2-2
V: TRBV19
size: -
D: TRBD1
CDR3: CASRRGTGNTGELFF
DNA: TGTGCCAGTAGAAGGGGGACAGGGAACACCGGGGAGCTGTTTTTT

J: TRBJ1-5
V: TRBV18
size: -
D: -
CDR3: CASSPGQHNQPQHF
DNA: TGTGCCAGCTCACCGGGGCAGCACAATCAGCCCCAGCATTTT

J: TRBJ1-5
V: TRBV2
size: -
D: -
CDR3: CASRGRGDGQPQHF
DNA: TGTGCCAGCAGGGGCAGGGGAGACGGCCAGCCCCAGCATTTT